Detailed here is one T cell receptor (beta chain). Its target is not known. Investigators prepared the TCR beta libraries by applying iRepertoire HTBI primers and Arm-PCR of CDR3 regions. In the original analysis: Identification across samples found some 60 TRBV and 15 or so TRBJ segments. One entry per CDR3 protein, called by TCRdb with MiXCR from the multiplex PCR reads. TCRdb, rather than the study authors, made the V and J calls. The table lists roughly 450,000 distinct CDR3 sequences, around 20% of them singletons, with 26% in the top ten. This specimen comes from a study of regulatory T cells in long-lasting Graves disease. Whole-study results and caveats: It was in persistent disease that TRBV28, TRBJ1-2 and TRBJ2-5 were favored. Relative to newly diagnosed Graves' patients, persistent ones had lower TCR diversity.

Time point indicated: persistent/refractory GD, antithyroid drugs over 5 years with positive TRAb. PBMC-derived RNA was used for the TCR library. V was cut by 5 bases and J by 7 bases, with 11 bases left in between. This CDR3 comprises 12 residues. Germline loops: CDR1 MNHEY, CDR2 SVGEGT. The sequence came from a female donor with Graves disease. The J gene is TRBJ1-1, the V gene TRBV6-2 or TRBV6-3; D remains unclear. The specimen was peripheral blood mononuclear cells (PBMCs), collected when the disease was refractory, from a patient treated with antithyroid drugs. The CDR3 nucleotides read TGTGCCAGCAGTACCCGACCGATTGAAGCTTTCTTT. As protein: CASSTRPIEAFF.